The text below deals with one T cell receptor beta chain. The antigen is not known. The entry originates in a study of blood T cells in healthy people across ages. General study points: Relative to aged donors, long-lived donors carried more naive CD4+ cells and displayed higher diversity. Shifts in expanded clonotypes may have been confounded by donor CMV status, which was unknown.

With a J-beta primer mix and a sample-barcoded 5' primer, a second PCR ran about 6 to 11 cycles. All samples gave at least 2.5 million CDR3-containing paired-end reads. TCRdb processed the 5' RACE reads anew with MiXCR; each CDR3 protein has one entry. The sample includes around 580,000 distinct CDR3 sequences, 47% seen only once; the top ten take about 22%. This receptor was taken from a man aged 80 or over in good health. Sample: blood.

CDR3 coding DNA: TGTGCCACCAGCAGAGATTCCAGGTCCACCTACGAGCAGTACTTC. Its protein product is CATSRDSRSTYEQYF. This chain connects TRBV15 to TRBJ2-7; no reliable D call. This CDR3 spans 15 amino acids. Germline loops: CDR1 LNHNV, CDR2 YYDKDF (reference sequence). The V end was cut by 0 bases, the J end by 2 bases, with 11 bases between.